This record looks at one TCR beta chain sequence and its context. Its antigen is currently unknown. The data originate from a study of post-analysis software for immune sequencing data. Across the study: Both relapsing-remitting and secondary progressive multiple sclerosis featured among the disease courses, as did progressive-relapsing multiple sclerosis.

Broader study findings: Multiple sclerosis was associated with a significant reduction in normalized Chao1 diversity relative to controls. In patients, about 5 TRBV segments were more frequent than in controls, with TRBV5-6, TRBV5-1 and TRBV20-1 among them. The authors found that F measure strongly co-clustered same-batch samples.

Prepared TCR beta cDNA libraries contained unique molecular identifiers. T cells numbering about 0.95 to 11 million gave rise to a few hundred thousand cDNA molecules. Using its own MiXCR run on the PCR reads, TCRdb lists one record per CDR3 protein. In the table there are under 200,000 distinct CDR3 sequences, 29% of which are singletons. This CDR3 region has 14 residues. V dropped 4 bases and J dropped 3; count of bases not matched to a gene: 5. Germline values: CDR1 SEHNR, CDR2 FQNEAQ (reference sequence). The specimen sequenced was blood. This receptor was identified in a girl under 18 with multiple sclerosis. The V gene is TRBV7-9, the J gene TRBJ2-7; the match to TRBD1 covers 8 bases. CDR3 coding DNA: TGTGCCAGCAGCTCACGACAGGGGTACTACGAGCAGTACTTC. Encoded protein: CASSSRQGYYEQYF.